This TCR beta chain is from a study of blood T cells in healthy people across ages. Regarding the study as a whole: Relative to aged donors, long-lived donors carried more naive CD4+ cells and displayed higher diversity.

Turning to this clonotype: Its matching antigen is unknown.

This CDR3 region has 15 residues. V gave up 5 bases and J gave up 0 bases, with 13 bases separating them. Germline-derived CDR1 and CDR2 are PRHDT and FYEKMQ (reference sequence). Together with a sample-barcoded 5' primer, a J-beta primer mix was included in a second PCR lasting about 7 to 11 cycles. MiXCR, applied by TCRdb to the 5' RACE reads, yields one record per CDR3 protein. The data contain roughly 730,000 distinct CDR3 sequences, 56% of them singletons. The receptor's source is a man in his forties or fifties in good health. The sequenced sample was blood. The chain couples TRBV13 to TRBJ1-1; D not certain. The CDR3 sequence is CASSVETYMNTEAFF. The CDR3 nucleotides are TGTGCCAGCAGCGTGGAGACTTACATGAACACTGAAGCTTTCTTT.